Listed below are T cell receptor beta chains from one sample, sequenced in a study of T cell repertoires and Cas9 in healthy adults. Sequencing was performed with immunoSEQ multiplex PCR; in TCRdb, only in-frame clones are kept and a portion is missing. This table holds about 14,000 clones, 80% to 90% found once. Sequencing was done on a sample of Tregs (CD4+, CD25+, CD127-, CD137-, CD154-) from PBMCs; culture status not recorded. These receptors were taken from a human donor in good health. CDR3s include the opening cysteine and the closing phenylalanine or tryptophan. A D gene is named only where the DNA matches it firmly. Clone size, where shown, is once, few, many, or a class for clones that have expanded.

TGTGCCTGGAGTGTACGTTCCCATTTAGGGAGTTCCACCTTC	CAWSVRSHLGSSTF	NA	NA	TRBV30	TRBJ1-2
TGTGCCAGCAGCTTAAACAGGGGGACAGATACGCAGTATTTT	CASSLNRGTDTQYF	NA	TRBD1	TRBV11-1	TRBJ2-3
TGCGCCAGCAGCCAGGAGTTCTGGGGTGGAAACACCATATATTTT	CASSQEFWGGNTIYF	NA	NA	TRBV4-3	TRBJ1-3
TGTGCCAGCAGTCGTGACCATTACAATGAGCAGTTCTTC	CASSRDHYNEQFF	NA	NA	TRBV6-6	TRBJ2-1
TGTGCCAGCTCGATACGGGGAGGTGAAAAACTGTTTTTT	CASSIRGGEKLFF	NA	NA	TRBV2	TRBJ1-4
TGCGCCAGCAGCCAAGATCAGAGATTCTCCTACAATGAGCAGTTCTTC	CASSQDQRFSYNEQFF	NA	NA	TRBV4-3	TRBJ2-1
TGCAGCGTGTTCAGGACAGGGAACACCGGGGAGCTGTTTTTT	CSVFRTGNTGELFF	NA	TRBD1	TRBV29-1	TRBJ2-2
TGTGCCAGTAGTTCCCTTTGGACTAGTAGTTTCCCCGGGGAGCTGTTTTTT	CASSSLWTSSFPGELFF	NA	TRBD2	TRBV19	TRBJ2-2
TGTGCCAGCATCCGTCACAGGGGGGCTAACTATGGCTACACCTTC	CASIRHRGANYGYTF	once	TRBD1	TRBV6-6	TRBJ1-2
TGTGCCAGCAGACCCCAGGGGGCGCGAAGTGAAAAACTGTTTTTT	CASRPQGARSEKLFF	medium-sized	TRBD1	TRBV2	TRBJ1-4
TGTGCCAGCAGCTTGGACAGGGGGCAAGGTCAGCCCCAGCATTTT	CASSLDRGQGQPQHF	NA	TRBD1	TRBV5-4	TRBJ1-5
TGTGCCAGCAGCCCACGGAGCGGGAGGGACAATGAGCAGTTCTTC	CASSPRSGRDNEQFF	NA	TRBD2	TRBV7-3	TRBJ2-1
TGTGCCAGCAGCCCTCAGGAAGGCATCTATGGCTACACCTTC	CASSPQEGIYGYTF	NA	NA	TRBV7-6	TRBJ1-2
TGCGCCAGCAGCCTCGGAGTGGGTTATGGCTACACCTTC	CASSLGVGYGYTF	NA	NA	TRBV4-3	TRBJ1-2
TGTGCCAGCAGCTTTAGCGTGGGGAACACCGGGGAGCTGTTTTTT	CASSFSVGNTGELFF	few	NA	TRBV7-2	TRBJ2-2
TGTGCCAGCAGTACCCCTGGGACCGCAATTCGCTATGGCTACACCTTC	CASSTPGTAIRYGYTF	NA	NA	TRBV28	TRBJ1-2
TGCAGCGTTGATCAGGGAAGGGATTCACCCCTCCACTTT	CSVDQGRDSPLHF	NA	NA	TRBV29-1	TRBJ1-6
TGTGCCAGCAGCTTACCGGGGGTGGGGAGGAACCCCCCCTACGAGCAGTACTTC	CASSLPGVGRNPPYEQYF	NA	NA	TRBV7-9	TRBJ2-7
TGTGCCAGCACCTCGGTGGGCGGCACTAATGAAAAACTGTTTTTT	CASTSVGGTNEKLFF	NA	NA	TRBV6-5	TRBJ1-4
TGCGCCAGCAGCTTGGCACAGGGGGCGCAAAGCTCTGGGGCCAACGTCCTGACTTTC	CASSLAQGAQSSGANVLTF	NA	TRBD1	TRBV5-1	TRBJ2-6
TGTGCCAGTAGTCCCGATTACAGCACAGATACGCAGTATTTT	CASSPDYSTDTQYF	NA	NA	TRBV19	TRBJ2-3